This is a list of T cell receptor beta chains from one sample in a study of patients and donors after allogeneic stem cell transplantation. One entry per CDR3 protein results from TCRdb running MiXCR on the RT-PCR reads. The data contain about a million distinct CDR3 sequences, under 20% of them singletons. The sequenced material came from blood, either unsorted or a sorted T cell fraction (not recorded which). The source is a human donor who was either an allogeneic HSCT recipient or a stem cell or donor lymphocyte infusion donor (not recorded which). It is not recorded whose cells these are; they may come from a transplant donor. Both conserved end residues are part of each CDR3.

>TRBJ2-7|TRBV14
CASSPFTGASYEQYF
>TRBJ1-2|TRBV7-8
CASSIDRDYGYTF
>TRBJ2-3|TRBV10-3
CAISTTGLTDTQYF
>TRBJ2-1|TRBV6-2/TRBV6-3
CASSYSLATPGTTYNEQFF
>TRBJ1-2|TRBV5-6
CASSFGDRNYGYTF
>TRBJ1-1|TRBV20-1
CSARGSMNTEAFF
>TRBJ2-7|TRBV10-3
CAISEGAGGYEQYF
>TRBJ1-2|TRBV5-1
CASRRGGNYGYTF
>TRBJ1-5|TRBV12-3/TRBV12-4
CASSLWGDSNQPQHF
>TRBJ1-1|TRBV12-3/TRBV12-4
CASSPIVQGSNTEAFF
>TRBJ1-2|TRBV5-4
CASGRAGGGYTF
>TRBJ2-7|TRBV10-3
CAISESGRGTGEQYF
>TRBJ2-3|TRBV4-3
CASSQDHPGFSTDTQYF
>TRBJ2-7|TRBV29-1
CSAEGDFDEQYF
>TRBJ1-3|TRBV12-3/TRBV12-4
CASSFSGNTIYF
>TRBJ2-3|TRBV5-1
CASSPAGGVDTQYF
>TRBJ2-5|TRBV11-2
CASSSRGFSGGTQETQYF
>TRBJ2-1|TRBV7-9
CASSLIPSSYNEQFF
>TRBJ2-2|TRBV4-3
CASSQDLTAGELFF
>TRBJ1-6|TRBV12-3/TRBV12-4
CASSFRGRVSPLHF
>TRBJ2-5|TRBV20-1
CSASLTERLGTQYF
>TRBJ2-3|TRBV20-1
CSAGPRADTQYF
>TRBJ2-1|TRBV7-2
CASSLVIANEQFF
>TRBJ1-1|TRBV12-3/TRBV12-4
CASRRTGGEEAFF
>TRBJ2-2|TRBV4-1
CASSQVQGPNTGELFF
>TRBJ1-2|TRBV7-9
CASSSWTGEFNYGYTF
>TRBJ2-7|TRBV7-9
CATSQGVSYEQYF
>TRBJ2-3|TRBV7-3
CASSLRSGLASDTQYF
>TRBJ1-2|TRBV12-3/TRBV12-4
CASSKGGGNYGYTF
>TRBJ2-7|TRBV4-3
CASSQDGTGVGSYEQYF
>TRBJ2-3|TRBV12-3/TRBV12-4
CASSQARVGVSGTQYF
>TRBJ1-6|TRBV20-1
CSAKGQVDSPLHF
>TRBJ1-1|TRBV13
CASSRPADITEAFF
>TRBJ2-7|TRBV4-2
CASSQDYGSRAAEQYF
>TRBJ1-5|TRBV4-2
CASSHGQGGNQPQHF
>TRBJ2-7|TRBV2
CASSGGRVPSYEQYF
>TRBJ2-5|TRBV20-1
CSATGTSGREGETQYF
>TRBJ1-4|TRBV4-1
CASSQGALSNEKLFF
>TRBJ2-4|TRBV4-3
CASSQGTSGGALNIQYF
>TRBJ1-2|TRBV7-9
CASSLAPGVYGYTF
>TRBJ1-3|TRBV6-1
CASRTAGIALPGNTIYF
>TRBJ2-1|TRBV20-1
CSAPPGLAHNEQFF
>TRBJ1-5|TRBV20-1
CSADTGGNQPQHF
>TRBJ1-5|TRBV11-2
CASSLDRWGGQPQHF
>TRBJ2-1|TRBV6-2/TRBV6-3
CASSYSGTGGWYSEQFF
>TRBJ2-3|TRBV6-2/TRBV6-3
CASSYSGRTISTDTQYF
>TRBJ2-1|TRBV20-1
CSASPQTSGGRSYNEQFF
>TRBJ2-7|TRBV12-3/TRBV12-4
CASTVGHEQYF
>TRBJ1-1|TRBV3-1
CASSQVETEAFF
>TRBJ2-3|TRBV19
CASSIGRGSDTQYF
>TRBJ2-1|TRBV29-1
CSVERQGDEQFF
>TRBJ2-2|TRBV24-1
CATNDRGRDTGELFF
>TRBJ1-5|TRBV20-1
CSAWTPNQPQHF
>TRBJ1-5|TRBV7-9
CASSLAGSQPQHF
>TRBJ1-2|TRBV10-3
CAINSFRGPSSNYGYTF
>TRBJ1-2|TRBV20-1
CSARDLGGVAYGYTF
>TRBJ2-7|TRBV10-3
CAISGDRVPYEQYF
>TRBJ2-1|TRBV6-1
CASSRTGLIPEQFF
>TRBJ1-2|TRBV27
CASSFNRGTYTF
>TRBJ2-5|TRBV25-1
CASSFAQETQYF